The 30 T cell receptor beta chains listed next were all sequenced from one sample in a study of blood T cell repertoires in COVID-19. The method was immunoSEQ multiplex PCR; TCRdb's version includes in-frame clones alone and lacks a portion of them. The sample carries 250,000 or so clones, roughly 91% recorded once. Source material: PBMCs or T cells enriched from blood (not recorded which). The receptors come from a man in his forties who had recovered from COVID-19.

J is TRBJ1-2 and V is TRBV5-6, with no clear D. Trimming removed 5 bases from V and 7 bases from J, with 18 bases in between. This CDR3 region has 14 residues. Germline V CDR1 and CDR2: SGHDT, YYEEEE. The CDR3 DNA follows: TGTGCCAGCAGTGAGGGAGGCCGGTCTTTTGGCTACACCTTC. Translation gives CASSEGGRSFGYTF.

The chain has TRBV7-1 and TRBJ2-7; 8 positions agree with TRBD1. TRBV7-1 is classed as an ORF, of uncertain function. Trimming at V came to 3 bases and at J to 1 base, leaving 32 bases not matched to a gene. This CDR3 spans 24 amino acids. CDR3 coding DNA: TGTGCCAGCAGCTCCCCGACAGGGGAACGGTCGGGTCAGATTGTTGGGGGGCCATCCTACGAGCAGTACTTC. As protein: CASSSPTGERSGQIVGGPSYEQYF.

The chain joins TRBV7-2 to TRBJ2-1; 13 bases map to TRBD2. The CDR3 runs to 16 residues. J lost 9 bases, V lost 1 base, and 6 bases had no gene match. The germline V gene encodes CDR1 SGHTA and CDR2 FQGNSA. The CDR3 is CASSLGSGLAGIEQFF. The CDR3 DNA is TGTGCCAGCAGCTTAGGCTCGGGACTAGCGGGAATTGAGCAGTTCTTC.

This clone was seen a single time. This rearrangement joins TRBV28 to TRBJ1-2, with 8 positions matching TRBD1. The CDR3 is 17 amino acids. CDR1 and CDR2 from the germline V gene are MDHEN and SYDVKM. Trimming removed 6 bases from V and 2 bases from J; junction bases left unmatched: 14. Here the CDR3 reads CASSRPGQDRINYGYTF. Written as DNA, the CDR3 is TGTGCCAGCAGCCGACCGGGACAGGATCGCATAAACTATGGCTACACCTTC.

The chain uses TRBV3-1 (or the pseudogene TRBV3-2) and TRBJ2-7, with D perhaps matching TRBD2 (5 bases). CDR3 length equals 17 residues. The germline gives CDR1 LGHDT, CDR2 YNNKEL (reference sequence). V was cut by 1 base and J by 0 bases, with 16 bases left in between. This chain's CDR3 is CASSQVGGPSGSYEQYF. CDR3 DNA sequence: TGTGCCAGCAGCCAAGTAGGTGGCCCCAGCGGCTCCTACGAGCAGTACTTC.

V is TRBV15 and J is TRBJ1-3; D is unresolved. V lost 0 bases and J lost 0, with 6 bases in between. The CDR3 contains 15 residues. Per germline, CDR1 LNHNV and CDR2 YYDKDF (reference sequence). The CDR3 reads CATSRDRSSGNTIYF. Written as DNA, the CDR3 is TGTGCCACCAGCAGAGACAGGTCCTCTGGAAACACCATATATTTT. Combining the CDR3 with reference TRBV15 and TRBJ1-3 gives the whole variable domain DAMVIQNPRYQVTQFGKPVTLSCSQTLNHNVMYWYQQKSSQAPKLLFHYYDKDFNNEADTPDNFQSRRPNTSFCFLDIRSPGLGDTAMYLCATSRDRSSGNTIYFGEGSWLTVV.

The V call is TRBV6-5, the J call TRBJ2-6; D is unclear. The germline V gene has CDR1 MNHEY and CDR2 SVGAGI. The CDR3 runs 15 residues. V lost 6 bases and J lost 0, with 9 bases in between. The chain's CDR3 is CASRKGGSGANVLTF. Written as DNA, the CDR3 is TGTGCCAGCAGAAAAGGCGGCTCTGGGGCCAACGTCCTGACTTTC.

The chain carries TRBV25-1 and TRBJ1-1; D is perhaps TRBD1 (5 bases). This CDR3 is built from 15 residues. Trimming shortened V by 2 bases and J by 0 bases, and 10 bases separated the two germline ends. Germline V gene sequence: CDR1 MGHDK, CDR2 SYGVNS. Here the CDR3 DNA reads TGTGCCAGCAGTGAACAAACAGGTTTGAACACTGAAGCTTTCTTT. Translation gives CASSEQTGLNTEAFF.

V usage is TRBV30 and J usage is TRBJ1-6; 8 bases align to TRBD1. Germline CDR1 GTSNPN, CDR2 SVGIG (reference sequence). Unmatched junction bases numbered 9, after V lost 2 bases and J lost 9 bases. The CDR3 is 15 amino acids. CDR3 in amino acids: CAWSLVGQGSSPLHF. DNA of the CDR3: TGTGCCTGGAGTCTGGTTGGACAGGGCAGTTCACCCCTCCACTTT.

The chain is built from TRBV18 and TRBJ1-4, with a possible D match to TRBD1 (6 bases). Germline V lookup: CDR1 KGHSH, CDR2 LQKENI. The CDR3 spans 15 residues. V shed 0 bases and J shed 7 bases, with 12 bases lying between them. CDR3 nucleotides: TGTGCCAGCTCACCACCTCTGGGAGGGGGTGAAAAACTGTTTTTT. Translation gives CASSPPLGGGEKLFF.

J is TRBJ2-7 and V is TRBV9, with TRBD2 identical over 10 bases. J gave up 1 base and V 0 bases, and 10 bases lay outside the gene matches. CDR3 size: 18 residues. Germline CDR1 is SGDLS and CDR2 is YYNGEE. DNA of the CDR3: TGTGCCAGCAGCGTAGAGGGAGATACTAGCGGGAATTCCTACGAGCAGTACTTC. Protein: CASSVEGDTSGNSYEQYF.

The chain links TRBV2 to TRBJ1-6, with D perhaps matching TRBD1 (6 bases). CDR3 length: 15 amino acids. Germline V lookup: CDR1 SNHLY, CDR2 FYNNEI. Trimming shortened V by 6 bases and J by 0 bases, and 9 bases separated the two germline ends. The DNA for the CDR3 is TGTGCCAGCAGGGAACAGGGCTCCTATAATTCACCCCTCCACTTT. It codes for CASREQGSYNSPLHF.

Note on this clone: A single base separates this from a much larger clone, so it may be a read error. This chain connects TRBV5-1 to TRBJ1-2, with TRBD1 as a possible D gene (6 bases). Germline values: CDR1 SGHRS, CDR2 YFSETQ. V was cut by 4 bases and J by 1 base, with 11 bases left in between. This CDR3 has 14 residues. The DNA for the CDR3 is TGCGCCAGCAGCCCCGGACAGAGTAACTATGGCTACACCTTC. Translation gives CASSPGQSNYGYTF.

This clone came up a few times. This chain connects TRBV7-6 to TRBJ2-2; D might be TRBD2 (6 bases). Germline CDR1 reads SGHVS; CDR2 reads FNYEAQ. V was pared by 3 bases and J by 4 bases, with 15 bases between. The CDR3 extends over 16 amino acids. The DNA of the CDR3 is TGTGCCAGCAGCTTCGGAGGGACGGATGTCACCGGGGAGCTGTTTTTT. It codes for CASSFGGTDVTGELFF.

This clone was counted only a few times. CDR3 sequence: CATGRKQNNEQFF. The DNA for the CDR3 is TGTGCCACCGGAAGAAAACAGAACAATGAGCAGTTCTTC. The chain employs TRBV24-1 and TRBJ2-1; D unresolved. Germline-derived CDR1 and CDR2 are KGHDR and SFDVKD. The CDR3 has 13 amino acids. With 9 bases removed from V and 5 bases from J, the gap between germline ends came to 13 bases.

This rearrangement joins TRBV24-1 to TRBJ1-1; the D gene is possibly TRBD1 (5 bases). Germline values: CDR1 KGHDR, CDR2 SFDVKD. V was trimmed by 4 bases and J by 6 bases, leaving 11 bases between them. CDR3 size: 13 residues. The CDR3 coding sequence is TGTGCCACCAGTGAACCAGGGTACGCTGAAGCTTTCTTT. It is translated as CATSEPGYAEAFF.

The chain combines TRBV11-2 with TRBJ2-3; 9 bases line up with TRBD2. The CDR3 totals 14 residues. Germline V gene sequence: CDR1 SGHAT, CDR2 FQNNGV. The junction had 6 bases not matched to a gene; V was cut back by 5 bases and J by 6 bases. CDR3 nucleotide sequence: TGTGCCAGCAGCGCTAGCGGGATGGGGGATACGCAGTATTTT. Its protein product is CASSASGMGDTQYF. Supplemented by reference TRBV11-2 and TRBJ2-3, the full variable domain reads EAGVAQSPRYKIIEKRQSVAFWCNPISGHATLYWYQQILGQGPKLLIQFQNNGVVDDSQLPKDRFSAERLKGVDSTLKIQPAKLEDSAVYLCASSASGMGDTQYFGPGTRLTVL.

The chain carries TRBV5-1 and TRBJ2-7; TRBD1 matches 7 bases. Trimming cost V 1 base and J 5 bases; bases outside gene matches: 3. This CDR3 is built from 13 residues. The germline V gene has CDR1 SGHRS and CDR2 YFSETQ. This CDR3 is CASSLSRGNEQYF. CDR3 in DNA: TGCGCCAGCAGCTTGAGCAGGGGGAACGAGCAGTACTTC.

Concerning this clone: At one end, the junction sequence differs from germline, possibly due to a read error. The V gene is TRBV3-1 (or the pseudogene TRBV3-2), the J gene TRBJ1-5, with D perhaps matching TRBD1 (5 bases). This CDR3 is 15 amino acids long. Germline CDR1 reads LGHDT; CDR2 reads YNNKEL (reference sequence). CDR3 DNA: TGTGCCAGCGGCCAAGGGAGGGGTTTGGGTCAGCCCCAGCATTTT. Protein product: CASGQGRGLGQPQHF.

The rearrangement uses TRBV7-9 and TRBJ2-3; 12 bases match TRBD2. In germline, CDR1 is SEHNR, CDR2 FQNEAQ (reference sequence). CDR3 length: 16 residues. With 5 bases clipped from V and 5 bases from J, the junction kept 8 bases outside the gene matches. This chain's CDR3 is CASSPTSGSRRDTQYF. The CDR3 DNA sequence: TGTGCCAGCAGCCCGACTAGCGGGAGCAGAAGAGATACGCAGTATTTT. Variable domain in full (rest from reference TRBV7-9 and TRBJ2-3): DTGVSQNPRHKITKRGQNVTFRCDPISEHNRLYWYRQTLGQGPEFLTYFQNEAQLEKSRLLSDRFSAERPKGSFSTLEIQRTEQGDSAMYLCASSPTSGSRRDTQYFGPGTRLTVL.

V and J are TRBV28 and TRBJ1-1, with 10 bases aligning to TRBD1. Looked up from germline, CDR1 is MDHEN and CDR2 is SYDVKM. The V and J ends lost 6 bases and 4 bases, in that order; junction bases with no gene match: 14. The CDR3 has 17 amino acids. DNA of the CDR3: TGTGCCAGCAGCCCATCAGTGGGACAGGGGTACGCCACTGAAGCTTTCTTT. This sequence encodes CASSPSVGQGYATEAFF.

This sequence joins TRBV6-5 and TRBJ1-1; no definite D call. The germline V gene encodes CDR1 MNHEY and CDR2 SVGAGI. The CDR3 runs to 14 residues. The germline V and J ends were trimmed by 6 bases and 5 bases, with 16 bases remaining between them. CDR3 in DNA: TGTGCCAGCAGAAGTCACGATCTAGATACTGAAGCTTTCTTT. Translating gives CASRSHDLDTEAFF.

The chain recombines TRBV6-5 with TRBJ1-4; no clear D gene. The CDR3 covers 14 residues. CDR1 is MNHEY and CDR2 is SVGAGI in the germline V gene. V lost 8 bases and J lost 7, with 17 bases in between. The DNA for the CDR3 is TGTGCCAGCGATCCAGACCTGACGGGTGAAAAACTGTTTTTT. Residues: CASDPDLTGEKLFF.

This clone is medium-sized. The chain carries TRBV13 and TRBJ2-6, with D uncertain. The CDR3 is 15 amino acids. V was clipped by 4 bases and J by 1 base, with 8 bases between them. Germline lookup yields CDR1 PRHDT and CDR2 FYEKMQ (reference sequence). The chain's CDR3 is CASSSTDSGANVLTF. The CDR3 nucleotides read TGTGCCAGCAGCTCTACAGATTCTGGGGCCAACGTCCTGACTTTC.

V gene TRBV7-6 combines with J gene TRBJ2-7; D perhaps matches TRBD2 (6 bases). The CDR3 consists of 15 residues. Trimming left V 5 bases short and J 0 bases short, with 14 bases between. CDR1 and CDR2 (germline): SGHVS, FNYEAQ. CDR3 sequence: CASSPRLDRSYEQYF. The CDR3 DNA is TGTGCCAGCAGCCCTAGACTAGACCGCTCCTACGAGCAGTACTTC.

CDR3 nucleotide sequence: TGTGCCAGCAGCTTATGGAAATTGTCAGGAAGTAACACTGAAGCTTTCTTT. Amino acids: CASSLWKLSGSNTEAFF. The V gene is TRBV11-2, the J gene TRBJ1-1; D is unclear. The length of the CDR3 is 17 residues. Trimming cost V 2 bases and J 2 bases, with 18 bases left between them. The germline V gene has CDR1 SGHAT and CDR2 FQNNGV.

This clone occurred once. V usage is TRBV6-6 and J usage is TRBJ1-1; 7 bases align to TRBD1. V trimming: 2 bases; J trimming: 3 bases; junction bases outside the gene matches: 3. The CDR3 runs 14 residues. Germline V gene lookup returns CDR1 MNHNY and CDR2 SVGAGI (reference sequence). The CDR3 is CASSYGQVDTEAFF. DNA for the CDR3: TGTGCCAGCAGTTACGGACAGGTAGACACTGAAGCTTTCTTT.

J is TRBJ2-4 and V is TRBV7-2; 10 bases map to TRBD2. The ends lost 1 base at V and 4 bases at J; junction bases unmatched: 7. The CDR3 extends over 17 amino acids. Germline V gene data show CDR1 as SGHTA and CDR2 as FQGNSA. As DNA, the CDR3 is TGTGCCAGCAGCTTAGTTATCGGTAGCGGGAGGAAAAACATTCAGTACTTC. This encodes CASSLVIGSGRKNIQYF. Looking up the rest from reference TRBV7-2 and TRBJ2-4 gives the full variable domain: GAGVSQSPSNKVTEKGKDVELRCDPISGHTALYWYRQSLGQGLEFLIYFQGNSAPDKSGLPSDRFSAERTGGSVSTLTIQRTQQEDSAVYLCASSLVIGSGRKNIQYFGAGTRLSVL.

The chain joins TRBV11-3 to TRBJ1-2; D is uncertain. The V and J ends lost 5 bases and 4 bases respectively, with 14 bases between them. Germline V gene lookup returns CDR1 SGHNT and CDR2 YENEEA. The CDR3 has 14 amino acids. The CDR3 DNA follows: TGTGCCAGCAGCAAAGCCGCGGGGTTCTATGGCTACACCTTC. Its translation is CASSKAAGFYGYTF.

The CDR3 here is CASSATEAYTEAFF. CDR3 bases: TGTGCCAGCAGCGCAACGGAGGCTTACACTGAAGCTTTCTTT. This sequence joins TRBV7-9 and TRBJ1-1; D gene uncertain. V shed 5 bases and J shed 3 bases, with 13 bases lying between them. This CDR3 is built from 14 residues. CDR1 is SEHNR and CDR2 is FQNEAQ in the germline V gene (reference sequence).